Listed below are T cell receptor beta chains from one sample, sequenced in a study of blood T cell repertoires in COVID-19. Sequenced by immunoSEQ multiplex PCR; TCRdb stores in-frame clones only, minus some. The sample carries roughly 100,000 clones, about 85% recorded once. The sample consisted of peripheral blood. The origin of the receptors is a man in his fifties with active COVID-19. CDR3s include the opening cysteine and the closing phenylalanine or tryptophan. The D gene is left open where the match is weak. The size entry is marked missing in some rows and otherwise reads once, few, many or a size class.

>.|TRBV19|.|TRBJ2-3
TGTGCCAGTATGAGTACGACAGATACGCAGTATTTT
CASMSTTDTQYF
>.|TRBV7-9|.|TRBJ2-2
TGTGCCAGCAGCTTAGCACTAGCTACCGGGGAGCTGTTTTTT
CASSLALATGELFF
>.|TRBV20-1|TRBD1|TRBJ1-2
TGCAGTGCTTACGACAGGGGTGGCTACACCTTC
CSAYDRGGYTF
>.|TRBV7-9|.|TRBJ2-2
TGTGCCAGCCGGGGGAGTTTGGGGACCGGGGAGCTGTTTTTT
CASRGSLGTGELFF
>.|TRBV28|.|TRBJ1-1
TGTGCCAGCAGCCGGAGGTCGGACACTGAAGCTTTCTTT
CASSRRSDTEAFF
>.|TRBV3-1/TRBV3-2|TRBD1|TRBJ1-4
TGTGCCAGCAGCCAAAGGGGGAACAGGGGAGGAGAAAAACTGTTTTTT
CASSQRGNRGGEKLFF
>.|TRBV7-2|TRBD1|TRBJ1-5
TGTGCCAGCAGTCCGGCCGGGACAGGGGTCAATCAGCCCCAGCATTTT
CASSPAGTGVNQPQHF
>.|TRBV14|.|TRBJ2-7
TGTGCCAGCAGCCCCGATTACAGACACGAGCAGTACTTC
CASSPDYRHEQYF
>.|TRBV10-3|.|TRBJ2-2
TGTGCCATCAGGAGAGCACAGGAGACCGGGGAGCTGTTTTTT
CAIRRAQETGELFF
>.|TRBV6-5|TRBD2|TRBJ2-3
TGTGCCAGCAAAACCGGGACTAGCGGGGATACGCAGTATTTT
CASKTGTSGDTQYF
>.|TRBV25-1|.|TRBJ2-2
TGTGCCAGCATGAGGGAACGGAGCTACACCGGGGAGCTGTTTTTT
CASMRERSYTGELFF
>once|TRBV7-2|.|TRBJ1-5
TGTGCCAGCAGCTTATTGCGGGGTGGGCAGCCCCAGCATTTT
CASSLLRGGQPQHF
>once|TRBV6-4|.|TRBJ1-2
TGTGCCAGCAGGGGGACACCGCCGAACTATGGCTACACCTTC
CASRGTPPNYGYTF
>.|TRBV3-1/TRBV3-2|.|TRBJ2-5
TGTGCCAGCAGCCAAGGGACAGCAGAGACCCAGTACTTC
CASSQGTAETQYF
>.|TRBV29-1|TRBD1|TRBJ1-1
TGCAGCGCCCGGGACAGGAACACTGAAGCTTTCTTT
CSARDRNTEAFF
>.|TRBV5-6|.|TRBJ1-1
TGTGCCAGCAGCCCTGGCTCGACAGGACGCACTGAAGCTTTCTTT
CASSPGSTGRTEAFF
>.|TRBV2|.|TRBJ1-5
TGTGCCAGCAGTGAATTAGGGCGGCAGGGAAATCAGCCCCAGCATTTT
CASSELGRQGNQPQHF
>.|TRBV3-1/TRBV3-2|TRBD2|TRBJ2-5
TGTGCCAGCAGCCCCGGACTAGCGGGGGGTCAAGAGACCCAGTACTTC
CASSPGLAGGQETQYF
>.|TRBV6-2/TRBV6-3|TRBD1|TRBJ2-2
TGTGCCAGCAGTTCCCGGGGTCGCAGGGGGCTTGCGGCCGGGGAGCTGTTTTTT
CASSSRGRRGLAAGELFF
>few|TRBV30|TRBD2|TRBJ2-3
TGTGCCTGCCTGCGTAGCGGGGGGGCTACCACGCAGTATTTT
CACLRSGGATTQYF
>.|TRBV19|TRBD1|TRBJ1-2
TGTGCCAGTAGGAACTCCGGGACAGGGTTTTCCTATGGCTACACCTTC
CASRNSGTGFSYGYTF
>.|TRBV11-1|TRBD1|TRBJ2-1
TGTGCCAGCAGCCCTACGGGACAGTCCTACAATGAGCAGTTCTTC
CASSPTGQSYNEQFF
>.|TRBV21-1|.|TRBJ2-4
TGTGCCAGCAGCAGATGGACAACCAAAAACATTCAGTACTTC
CASSRWTTKNIQYF
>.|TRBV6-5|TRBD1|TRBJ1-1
TGTGCCTGCCAGGACAGGCAAAACACTGAAGCTTTCTTT
CACQDRQNTEAFF
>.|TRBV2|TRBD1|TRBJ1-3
TGTGCCAGCAGTGAACAGGGGGCGTTCTCTGGAAACACCATATATTTT
CASSEQGAFSGNTIYF
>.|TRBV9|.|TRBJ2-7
TGTGCCAGCAGCGTAGGCGGGCCCTCCTCCTACGAGCAGTACTTC
CASSVGGPSSYEQYF
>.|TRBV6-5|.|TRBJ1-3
TGTGCCAGCAGTTACACTTACACAGACTCTGGAAACACCATATATTTT
CASSYTYTDSGNTIYF
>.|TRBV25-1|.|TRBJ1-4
TGTGCCAGCAGTGAAGGGAGACAGGCGAGTAATGAAAAACTGTTTTTT
CASSEGRQASNEKLFF
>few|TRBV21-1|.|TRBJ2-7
TGTGCCAGCAGCTACCTGCCCCGCGGGGGGGCCTACGAGCAGTACTTC
CASSYLPRGGAYEQYF
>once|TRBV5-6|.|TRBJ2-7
TGTGCCAGCAGCTCGCGGGGCGAGCAGTACTTC
CASSSRGEQYF
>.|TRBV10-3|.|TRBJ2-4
TGTGCCATCAGTGTCAGGCAGGGGCGGACGGACATTCAGTACTTC
CAISVRQGRTDIQYF
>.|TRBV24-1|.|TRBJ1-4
TGTGCCACCAGTGACCTGACAGGCAAGACCTTT
CATSDLTGKTF
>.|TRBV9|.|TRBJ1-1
TGTGCCAGCAGCACCGGGACTTCCGAAGCTTTCTTT
CASSTGTSEAFF
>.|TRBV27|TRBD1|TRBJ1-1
TGTGCCAGCAGAGGGACAGGCGGCACTGAAGCTTTCTTT
CASRGTGGTEAFF
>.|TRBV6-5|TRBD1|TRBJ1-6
TGTGCCAGCAGCCGACAGGGGAGGTCACCCCTCCACTTT
CASSRQGRSPLHF
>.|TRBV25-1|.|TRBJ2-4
TGTGCCAGCAGTGAGGCCGGGGGTGACATTCAGTACTTC
CASSEAGGDIQYF
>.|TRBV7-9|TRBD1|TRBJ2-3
TGTGCCAGCAGCCCAGGACAGGGCGAAAAAGATACGCAGTATTTT
CASSPGQGEKDTQYF
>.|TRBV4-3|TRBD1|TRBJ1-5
TGCGCCAGCAGCCAAGAGGGAGGACAGGCTCAGCCCCAGCATTTT
CASSQEGGQAQPQHF
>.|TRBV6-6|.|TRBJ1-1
TGTGCCAGCAGTTACTCAGAAGGGGCGAGTCGAGCTTTCTTT
CASSYSEGASRAFF
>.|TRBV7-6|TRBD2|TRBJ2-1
TGTGCCAGCAGCTTAGAGAGCGGAGCGGGGGGTTACAATGAGCAGTTCTTC
CASSLESGAGGYNEQFF
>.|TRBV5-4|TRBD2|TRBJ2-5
TGTGCCAGCAGCCCTAGCGGGAGAGAAGAGACCCAGTACTTC
CASSPSGREETQYF
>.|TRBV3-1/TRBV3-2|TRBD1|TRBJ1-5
TGTGCCAGCAGCCTAGGGACAGGGAGGAATCAGCCCCAGCATTTT
CASSLGTGRNQPQHF
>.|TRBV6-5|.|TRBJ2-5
TGTGCCAGCAGCTTTAGCGGCGAGACCCAGTACTTC
CASSFSGETQYF
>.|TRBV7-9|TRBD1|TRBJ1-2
TGTGCCAGCAGCGCCCCGGGACAGGGAGTTCGAGGCTACACCTTC
CASSAPGQGVRGYTF
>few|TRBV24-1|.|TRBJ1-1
TGTGCCACCAGGAGTGAGCGGAACACTGAAGCTTTCTTT
CATRSERNTEAFF
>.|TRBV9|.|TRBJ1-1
TGTGCCAGCAGCGGTCGACTAGGCGCTGAAGCTTTCTTT
CASSGRLGAEAFF
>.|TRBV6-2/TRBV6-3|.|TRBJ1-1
TGTGCCAGCAGTTACTGGCCGTTGAACACTGAAGCTTTCTTT
CASSYWPLNTEAFF
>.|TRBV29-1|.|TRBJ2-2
TGCAGCGGACTGGGACAAAACACCGGGGAGCTGTTTTTT
CSGLGQNTGELFF
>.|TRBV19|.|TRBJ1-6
TGTGCCAGTAGTGCAGGGGTCTCCTATAATTCACCCCTCCACTTT
CASSAGVSYNSPLHF
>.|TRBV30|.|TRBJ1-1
TGTGCCTGGGGAACAGGTAACAACGCTGAAGCTTTCTTT
CAWGTGNNAEAFF
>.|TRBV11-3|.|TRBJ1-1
TGTGCCAGCAGCTTCGGGACAAAGGGAGCTGAAGCTTTCTTT
CASSFGTKGAEAFF
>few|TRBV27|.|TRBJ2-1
TGTGCCAGCAGTTTGGAGGAGTCCTACAATGAGCAGTTCTTC
CASSLEESYNEQFF
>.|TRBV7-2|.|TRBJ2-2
TGTGCCAGCAGCCTAAAGAACACCGGGGAGCTGTTTTTT
CASSLKNTGELFF
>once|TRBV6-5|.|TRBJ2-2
TGTGCCAGCAGTTACTCGTCCGCCGGGGAGCTGTTTTTT
CASSYSSAGELFF
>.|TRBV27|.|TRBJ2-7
TGTGCCAGCAGTTTGGGGGGCTCCTACGAGCAGTACTTC
CASSLGGSYEQYF
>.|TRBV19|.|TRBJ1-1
TGTGCCAGTAGTCCACAGGGCCAGGGTCCCCGAAAATTT
CASSPQGQGPRKF
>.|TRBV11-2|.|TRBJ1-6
TGTGCCAGCAGCCCAGTAGGGGGTAATAATTCACCCCTCCACTTT
CASSPVGGNNSPLHF
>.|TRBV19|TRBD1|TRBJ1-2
TGTGCCAGTAGTACTCACTCTGGGACAGGGGCTAACTATGGCTACACCTTC
CASSTHSGTGANYGYTF
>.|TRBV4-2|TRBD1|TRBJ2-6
TGTGCCAGCAGCCAAGATATAGGACAGGGAAGCTCTGGGGCCAACGTCCTGACTTTC
CASSQDIGQGSSGANVLTF
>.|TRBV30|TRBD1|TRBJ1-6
TGTGCCTGGAGTGGACAGGGGGGCTCACCCCTCCACTTT
CAWSGQGGSPLHF